The 26 T cell receptor beta chains below were found in one sample sequenced in a study of cytomegalovirus exposure and HLA in healthy donors. The primer mix had 60 Vbeta and 13 Jbeta primers. The assay was immunoSEQ multiplex PCR, and TCRdb's table has in-frame clones only and misses some. Of roughly 120,000 clones in the sample, 55% to 65% were seen once. Sequencing was performed on PBMCs. The receptors derive from a woman between 25 and 40 years old in good health and CMV-seronegative.

CDR3: CASSEASGRPHTGELFF. In nucleotides, the CDR3 is TGTGCCAGCAGTGAGGCTAGCGGGAGGCCTCACACCGGGGAGCTGTTTTTT. V and J are TRBV6-1 and TRBJ2-2; 11 bases map to TRBD2. Per germline, CDR1 MNHNS and CDR2 SASEGT. The CDR3 runs to 17 residues. Trimming at V came to 3 bases and at J to 3 bases, leaving 6 bases not matched to a gene.

This chain joins TRBV5-1 and TRBJ2-7; 8 bases agree with TRBD2. V dropped 0 bases and J dropped 3; count of bases not matched to a gene: 5. This CDR3 comprises 15 residues. Germline CDR1 SGHRS, CDR2 YFSETQ. The CDR3 protein is CASSLGTSPFYEQYF. CDR3 coding DNA: TGCGCCAGCAGCTTGGGGACTAGCCCCTTCTACGAGCAGTACTTC.

This chain joins TRBV6-5 and TRBJ2-7, with 12 bases aligning to TRBD2. This CDR3 contains 15 residues. The V gene's germline CDR1 is MNHEY and CDR2 SVGAGI. Unmatched junction bases numbered 7, after V lost 6 bases and J lost 4 bases. CDR3 amino acids: CASRRLAGGIYEQYF. The CDR3 nucleotides are TGTGCCAGCAGGAGGCTAGCGGGAGGGATTTACGAGCAGTACTTC.

This clone has only a few counts. The chain employs TRBV14 and TRBJ2-5, with 10 bases matching TRBD2. The V segment lost 1 base and the J segment 4 bases; nucleotides outside the gene matches: 6. Germline lookup yields CDR1 SGHDN and CDR2 FVKESK. There are 16 residues in the CDR3. CDR3 amino acids: CASSQVSLAGVETQYF. The CDR3 region has the DNA TGTGCCAGCAGCCAAGTTAGCCTAGCGGGAGTAGAGACCCAGTACTTC.

This chain links TRBV4-3 with TRBJ2-7, with a possible D match to TRBD2 (6 bases). Germline CDR1 and CDR2: LGHNA and YSLEER. V was cut by 0 bases and J by 4 bases, with 10 bases left in between. The CDR3 has 14 residues. The CDR3: CASSQDYGGYEQYF. Here the CDR3 DNA reads TGCGCCAGCAGCCAAGATTACGGGGGATACGAGCAGTACTTC.

The CDR3 is CASSLGTQPYEQYF. CDR3 bases: TGCGCCAGCAGCTTGGGGACACAACCCTACGAGCAGTACTTC. The chain uses TRBV5-1 and TRBJ2-7; D is possibly TRBD1 (5 bases). The germline V gene encodes CDR1 SGHRS and CDR2 YFSETQ. V lost 0 bases to trimming and J lost 2 bases, with 9 bases between them. The CDR3 totals 14 residues.

The V and J genes are TRBV4-2 and TRBJ1-2; D remains ambiguous. The V gene's germline CDR1 is LGHNA and CDR2 YNFKEQ. V dropped 1 base and J dropped 8 bases, with 14 bases sitting between them. CDR3 size: 14 residues. The CDR3 coding sequence is TGTGCCAGCAGCCAAGGTCGTCAGGCCGGAGGCTACACCTTC. Amino acid sequence: CASSQGRQAGGYTF.

The chain uses TRBV7-9 and TRBJ1-3, with 7 bases fitting TRBD1. This CDR3 contains 16 residues. The germline V gene encodes CDR1 SEHNR and CDR2 FQNEAQ (reference sequence). V trimming: 11 bases; J trimming: 0 bases; junction bases outside the gene matches: 13. CDR3 in DNA: TGTGCCGCGATCTCGGGACAGTCTTTCTCTGGAAACACCATATATTTT. Its protein product is CAAISGQSFSGNTIYF. Together with reference TRBV7-9 and TRBJ1-3, the CDR3 gives the full variable domain: DTGVSQNPRHKITKRGQNVTFRCDPISEHNRLYWYRQTLGQGPEFLTYFQNEAQLEKSRLLSDRFSAERPKGSFSTLEIQRTEQGDSAMYLCAAISGQSFSGNTIYFGEGSWLTVV.

The sample holds one count of this clone. The chain couples TRBV2 to TRBJ2-7, with 7 bases identical to TRBD1. J was trimmed by 0 bases and V by 3 bases; bases with no gene match: 8. This CDR3 has 16 residues. CDR1 SNHLY and CDR2 FYNNEI come from the germline V gene. The CDR3 region has the DNA TGTGCCAGCAGTGAGAACCGGGACAGAAACTCCTACGAGCAGTACTTC. Its protein is CASSENRDRNSYEQYF. Together with reference TRBV2 and TRBJ2-7, the CDR3 gives the full variable domain: EPEVTQTPSHQVTQMGQEVILRCVPISNHLYFYWYRQILGQKVEFLVSFYNNEISEKSEIFDDQFSVERPDGSNFTLKIRSTKLEDSAMYFCASSENRDRNSYEQYFGPGTRLTVT.

The chain employs TRBV30 and TRBJ2-7, with a weak D call TRBD2 (6 bases). V gave up 0 bases and J gave up 6 bases, with 12 bases separating them. The CDR3 runs 13 residues. Germline V gene lookup returns CDR1 GTSNPN and CDR2 SVGIG (reference sequence). The CDR3 spells CAWSVWTIAEQYF. The CDR3 DNA follows: TGTGCCTGGAGTGTATGGACTATCGCCGAGCAGTACTTC. The variable domain in full, with the rest retrieved from reference TRBV30 and TRBJ2-7, is SQTIHQWPATLVQPVGSPLSLECTVEGTSNPNLYWYRQAAGRGLQLLFYSVGIGQISSEVPQNLSASRPQDRQFILSSKKLLLSDSGFYLCAWSVWTIAEQYFGPGTRLTVT.

The rearrangement links TRBV6-1 to TRBJ2-3; weak D call: TRBD2 (5 bases). The length of the CDR3 is 13 residues. Germline CDR1 MNHNS, CDR2 SASEGT. The V gene lost 6 bases and the J gene lost 3 bases, with 10 bases spanning the gap. The DNA for the CDR3 is TGTGCCAGCAGGATCGGCGGGACAGATACGCAGTATTTT. Its translation: CASRIGGTDTQYF.

This clone has just one count. The rearrangement links TRBV6-5 to TRBJ2-7; tentatively, D is TRBD2 (6 bases). Deletions cut 6 bases from V and 6 bases from J, with 12 bases between. Germline lookup yields CDR1 MNHEY and CDR2 SVGAGI. The CDR3 has 12 residues. The CDR3 region is CASSRLGGEQYF. CDR3 sequence (DNA): TGTGCCAGCAGCCGCTTGGGGGGCGAGCAGTACTTC.

The chain is built from TRBV5-1 and TRBJ2-2; 11 bases align to TRBD2. The CDR3 covers 14 residues. Germline V gene lookup returns CDR1 SGHRS and CDR2 YFSETQ. V was clipped by 1 base and J by 7 bases; unmatched bases: 0. The CDR3 DNA is TGCGCCAGCAGCTTGCTAGCGGGAGGCGGGGAGCTGTTTTTT. Amino acid sequence: CASSLLAGGGELFF.

The rearrangement links TRBV30 to TRBJ1-2; D is unresolved. CDR3 length equals 12 residues. The germline V and J ends were trimmed by 1 base and 8 bases, with 11 bases remaining between them. Germline V gene sequence: CDR1 GTSNPN, CDR2 SVGIG (reference sequence). CDR3 residues: CAWSAGRRGYTF. The CDR3 DNA sequence: TGTGCCTGGAGTGCGGGGAGACGGGGCTACACCTTC.

J is TRBJ2-3 and V is TRBV5-1; TRBD2 matches 12 bases. V was clipped by 4 bases and J by 3 bases; unmatched bases: 3. The length of the CDR3 is 15 residues. In germline, CDR1 is SGHRS, CDR2 YFSETQ. The CDR3 region has the DNA TGCGCCAGCAGCGTCGGGACTAGCGGGACAGATACGCAGTATTTT. Amino acid sequence: CASSVGTSGTDTQYF.

The rearrangement joins TRBV6-1 to TRBJ2-7, with 11 bases fitting TRBD1. This CDR3 has 16 amino acids. V lost 4 bases and J lost 4; bases outside the gene matches: 9. The germline CDR1 and CDR2 sequences are MNHNS and SASEGT. DNA of the CDR3: TGTGCCAGCAGTGTGGACAGGGGGCCATTGTCTTACGAGCAGTACTTC. As protein: CASSVDRGPLSYEQYF.

J is TRBJ1-5 and V is TRBV28; 7 nucleotides line up with TRBD1. Trimming at V came to 6 bases and at J to 4 bases, leaving 6 bases not matched to a gene. The CDR3 contains 14 residues. Germline lookup yields CDR1 MDHEN and CDR2 SYDVKM. DNA for the CDR3: TGTGCCAGCAGCCCGGGACAGCGGAATCAGCCCCAGCATTTT. This codes for CASSPGQRNQPQHF.

The V call is TRBV7-3, the J call TRBJ2-2, with D maybe TRBD2 (5 bases). CDR3 length: 15 residues. Trimming removed 0 bases from V and 3 bases from J, with 8 bases in between. Germline V gives CDR1 SGHTA, CDR2 FQGTGA. CDR3 in DNA: TGTGCCAGCAGCTTAACTAGCGCGGACACCGGGGAGCTGTTTTTT. This gives the protein CASSLTSADTGELFF.

This chain links TRBV14 with TRBJ1-4; D not resolved. V lost 3 bases to trimming and J lost 14 bases, with 7 bases between them. The CDR3 contains 10 residues. Looked up from germline, CDR1 is SGHDN and CDR2 is FVKESK. CDR3 protein: CASSQSPLFF. The CDR3 nucleotides are TGTGCCAGCAGCCAGAGTCCTCTGTTTTTT.

As regards this clone: At one of its ends the junction is not consistent with the germline gene, which may arise from a read error. This rearrangement joins TRBV7-9 to TRBJ2-5; TRBD2 is a possible D gene (5 bases). The CDR3 is made up of 12 amino acids. Per germline, CDR1 SEHNR and CDR2 FQNEAQ (reference sequence). CDR3 sequence (DNA): TGTTCCAGCTTGGACTTACAAGAGACCCAGTACTTC. Amino acid sequence: CSSLDLQETQYF.

This chain connects TRBV12-5 to TRBJ2-3; the match to TRBD1 covers 7 bases. V shed 6 bases, J shed 2 bases, and the junction held 8 bases outside the gene matches. This CDR3 is 15 amino acids long. The V gene's germline CDR1 is LGHNT and CDR2 FRNRAP. This CDR3 reads CASGTGTDNTDTQYF. Here the CDR3 DNA reads TGTGCTAGTGGCACCGGGACAGATAACACAGATACGCAGTATTTT.

The V and J genes are TRBV6-1 and TRBJ1-1; D gene ambiguous. CDR1 is MNHNS and CDR2 is SASEGT in the germline V gene. V lost 4 bases and J 4 bases, leaving 13 bases between the germline ends. The CDR3 has 14 residues. The CDR3 DNA is TGTGCCAGCAGTGCGGTTCGAGGGAGCACTGAAGCTTTCTTT. This encodes CASSAVRGSTEAFF.

The chain links TRBV5-1 to TRBJ1-2, with TRBD1 matching over 9 bases. J gave up 6 bases and V 3 bases, and 6 bases lay outside the gene matches. This CDR3 region has 14 residues. Germline V gives CDR1 SGHRS, CDR2 YFSETQ. CDR3 loop: CASSWGTGSDGYTF. CDR3 nucleotide sequence: TGCGCCAGCAGCTGGGGGACAGGGTCGGATGGCTACACCTTC.

The V call is TRBV7-8, the J call TRBJ2-1; 8 bases are a match to TRBD2. V lost 2 bases to trimming and J lost 8 bases; unmatched junction nucleotides: 11. The germline V gene encodes CDR1 SGHVS and CDR2 FQNEAQ. The CDR3 consists of 16 residues. This chain's CDR3 is CASSLLNGLAGDEQFF. CDR3 nucleotides: TGTGCCAGCAGCTTACTTAATGGGCTAGCGGGCGATGAGCAGTTCTTC. Looking up the rest from reference TRBV7-8 and TRBJ2-1 gives the full variable domain: GAGVSQSPRYKVAKRGQDVALRCDPISGHVSLFWYQQALGQGPEFLTYFQNEAQLDKSGLPSDRFFAERPEGSVSTLKIQRTQQEDSAVYLCASSLLNGLAGDEQFFGPGTRLTVL.

J is TRBJ1-2 and V is TRBV7-9, with no clear D. Germline lookup yields CDR1 SEHNR and CDR2 FQNEAQ (reference sequence). V gave up 7 bases and J gave up 0 bases, with 15 bases separating them. The CDR3 is made up of 15 amino acids. CDR3 in DNA: TGTGCCAGCAAAAGAGTCCCCACCGCTAACTATGGCTACACCTTC. Encoded protein: CASKRVPTANYGYTF.

The chain recombines TRBV4-1 with TRBJ1-2, with a weak D call TRBD1 (5 bases). Germline V gives CDR1 MGHRA, CDR2 YSYEKL. The CDR3 consists of 16 residues. V was cut by 0 bases and J by 4 bases, with 15 bases left in between. Here the CDR3 DNA reads TGCGCCAGCAGCCAAGATCAGGGCAGGCGTCCCTATGGCTACACCTTC. Its translation is CASSQDQGRRPYGYTF.